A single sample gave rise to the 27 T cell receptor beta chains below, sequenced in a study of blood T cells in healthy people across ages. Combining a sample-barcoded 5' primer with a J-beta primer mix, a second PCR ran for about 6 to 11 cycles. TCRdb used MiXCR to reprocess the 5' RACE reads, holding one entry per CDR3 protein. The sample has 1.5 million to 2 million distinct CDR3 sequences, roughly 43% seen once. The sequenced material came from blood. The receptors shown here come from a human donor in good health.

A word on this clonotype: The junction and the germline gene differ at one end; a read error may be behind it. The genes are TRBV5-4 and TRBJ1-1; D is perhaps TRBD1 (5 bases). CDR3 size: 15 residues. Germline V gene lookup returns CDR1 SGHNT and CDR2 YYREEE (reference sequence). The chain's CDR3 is CANSLVQELNTEAFF. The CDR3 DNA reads TGTGCCAACAGCTTGGTACAGGAGCTGAACACTGAAGCTTTCTTT.

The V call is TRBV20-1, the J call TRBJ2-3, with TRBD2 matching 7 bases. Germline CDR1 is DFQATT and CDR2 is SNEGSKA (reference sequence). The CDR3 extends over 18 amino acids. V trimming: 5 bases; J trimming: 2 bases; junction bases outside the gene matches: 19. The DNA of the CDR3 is TGCAGTGCTCTACCCATCATAGCTAGCGGACCTAACACAGATACGCAGTATTTT. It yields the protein CSALPIIASGPNTDTQYF.

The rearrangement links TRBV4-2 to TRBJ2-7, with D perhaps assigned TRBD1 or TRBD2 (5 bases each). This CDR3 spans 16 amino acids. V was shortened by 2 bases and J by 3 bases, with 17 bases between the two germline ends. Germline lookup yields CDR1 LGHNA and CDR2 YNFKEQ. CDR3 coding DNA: TGTGCCAGCAGCCAATCCGGTCTTGGGGGAAACTACGAGCAGTACTTC. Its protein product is CASSQSGLGGNYEQYF.

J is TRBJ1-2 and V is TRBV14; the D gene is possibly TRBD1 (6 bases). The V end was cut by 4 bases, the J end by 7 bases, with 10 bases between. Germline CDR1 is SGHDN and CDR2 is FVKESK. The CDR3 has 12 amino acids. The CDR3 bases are TGTGCCAGCAGCCGAAACAGGGTTGGCTACACCTTC. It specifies CASSRNRVGYTF.

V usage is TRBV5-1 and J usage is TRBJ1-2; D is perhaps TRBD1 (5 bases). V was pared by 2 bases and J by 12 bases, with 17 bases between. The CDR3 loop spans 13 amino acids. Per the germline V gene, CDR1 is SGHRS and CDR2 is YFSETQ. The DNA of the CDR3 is TGCGCCAGCAGCTTTGATCTGAGCAGGGCACACACCTTC. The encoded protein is CASSFDLSRAHTF.

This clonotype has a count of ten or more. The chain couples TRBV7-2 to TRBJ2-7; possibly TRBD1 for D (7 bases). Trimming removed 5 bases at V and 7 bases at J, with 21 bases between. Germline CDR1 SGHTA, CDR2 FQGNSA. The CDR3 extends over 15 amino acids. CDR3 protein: CASSPRQGGLGEQYF. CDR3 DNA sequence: TGTGCCAGCAGCCCCCGACAGGGAGGTTTAGGGGAGCAGTACTTC.

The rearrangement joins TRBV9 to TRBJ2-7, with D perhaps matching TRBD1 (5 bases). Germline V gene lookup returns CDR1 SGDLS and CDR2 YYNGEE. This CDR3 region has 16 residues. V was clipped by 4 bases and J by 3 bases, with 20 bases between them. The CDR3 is CASSPDVGPRFYEQYF. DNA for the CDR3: TGTGCCAGCAGCCCCGATGTGGGGCCCAGATTCTACGAGCAGTACTTC.

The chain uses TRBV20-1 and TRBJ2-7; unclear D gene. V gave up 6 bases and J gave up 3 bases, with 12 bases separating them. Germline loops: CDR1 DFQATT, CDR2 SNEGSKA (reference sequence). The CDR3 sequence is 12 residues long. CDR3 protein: CSALLDRYEQYF. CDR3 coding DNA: TGCAGTGCGCTCCTAGACCGCTACGAGCAGTACTTC.

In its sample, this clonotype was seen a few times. CDR3 DNA: TGTGCCAGCAGCTTGGAGGTGGGGACTAATGAAAAACTGTTTTTT. Translation: CASSLEVGTNEKLFF. The chain joins TRBV5-5 to TRBJ1-4; D is undetermined. Trimming removed 0 bases at V and 2 bases at J, with 8 bases between. This CDR3 is built from 15 residues. CDR1 and CDR2 from the germline V gene are SGHKS and YYEKEE (reference sequence). Complete variable domain (other parts from reference TRBV5-5 and TRBJ1-4): DAGVTQSPTHLIKTRGQQVTLRCSPISGHKSVSWYQQVLGQGPQFIFQYYEKEERGRGNFPDRFSARQFPNYSSELNVNALLLGDSALYLCASSLEVGTNEKLFFGSGTQLSVL.

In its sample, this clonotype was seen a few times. CDR3 sequence (DNA): TGCAGCGTGGTTATCCAGGGGACTGGGGAGACCCAGTACTTC. Translation: CSVVIQGTGETQYF. The chain combines TRBV29-1 with TRBJ2-5; D tentatively fits TRBD1 or TRBD2 (6 bases each). The CDR3 spans 14 residues. Trimming pared 6 bases from V and 5 bases from J, leaving 19 bases between. Germline V gene sequence: CDR1 SQVTM, CDR2 ANQGSEA.

The CDR3 bases are TGCAATGCAAGCAGCGGGGGGACCGATGTAGGTACGCAGTATTTT. Translated: CNASSGGTDVGTQYF. This chain links TRBV20-1 with TRBJ2-3, with TRBD2 matching over 9 bases. Germline CDR1 and CDR2: DFQATT and SNEGSKA (reference sequence). The CDR3 has 15 amino acids.

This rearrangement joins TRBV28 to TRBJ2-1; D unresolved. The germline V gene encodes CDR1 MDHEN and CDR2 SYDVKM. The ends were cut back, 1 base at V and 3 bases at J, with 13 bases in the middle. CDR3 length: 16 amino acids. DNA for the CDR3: TGTGCCAGCAGTTTATTGTCGCAGCACGGCTACAATGAGCAGTTCTTC. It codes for CASSLLSQHGYNEQFF.

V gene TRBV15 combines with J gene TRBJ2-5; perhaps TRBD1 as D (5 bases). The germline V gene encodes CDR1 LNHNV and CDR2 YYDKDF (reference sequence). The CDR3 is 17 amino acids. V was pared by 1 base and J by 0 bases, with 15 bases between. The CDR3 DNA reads TGTGCCACCAGCAGAGTGCAGGGCCCCCGTTACCAAGAGACCCAGTACTTC. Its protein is CATSRVQGPRYQETQYF.

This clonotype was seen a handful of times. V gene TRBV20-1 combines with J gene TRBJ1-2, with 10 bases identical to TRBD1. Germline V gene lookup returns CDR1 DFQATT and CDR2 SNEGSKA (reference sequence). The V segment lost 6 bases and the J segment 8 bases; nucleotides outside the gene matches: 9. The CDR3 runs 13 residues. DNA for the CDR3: TGCAGTGCCCTAGACAGGGGGCGTGTGGGCTACACCTTC. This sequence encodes CSALDRGRVGYTF.

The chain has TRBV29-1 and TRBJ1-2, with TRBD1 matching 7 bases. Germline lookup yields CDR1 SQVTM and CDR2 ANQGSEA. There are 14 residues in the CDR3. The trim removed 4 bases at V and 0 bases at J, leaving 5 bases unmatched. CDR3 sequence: CSVGQGSSNYGYTF. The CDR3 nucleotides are TGCAGCGTTGGACAGGGCTCTTCTAACTATGGCTACACCTTC.

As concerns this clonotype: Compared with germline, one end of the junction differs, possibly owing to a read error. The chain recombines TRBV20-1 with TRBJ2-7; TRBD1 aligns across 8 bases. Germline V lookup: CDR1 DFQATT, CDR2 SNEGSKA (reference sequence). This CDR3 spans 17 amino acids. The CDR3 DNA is TGCGGTGCTCTTCCTCTTCACAGGGGGTCTCGTTCCTACGAGCAGTACTTC. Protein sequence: CGALPLHRGSRSYEQYF.

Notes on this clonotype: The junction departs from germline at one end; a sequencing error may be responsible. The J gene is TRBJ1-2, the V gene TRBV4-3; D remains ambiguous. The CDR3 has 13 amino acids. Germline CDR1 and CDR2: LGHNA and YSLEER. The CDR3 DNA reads TGCGCCAGCAGCCAGGCGGAGACGCATGGCCACACCTTC. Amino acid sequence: CASSQAETHGHTF.

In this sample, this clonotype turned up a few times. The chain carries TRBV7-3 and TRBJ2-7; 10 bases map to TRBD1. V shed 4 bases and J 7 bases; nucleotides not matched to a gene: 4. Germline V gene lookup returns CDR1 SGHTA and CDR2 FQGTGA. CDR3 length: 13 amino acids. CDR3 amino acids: CASSSGQGEEQYF. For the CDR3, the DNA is TGTGCCAGCAGCTCAGGACAGGGGGAGGAGCAGTACTTC. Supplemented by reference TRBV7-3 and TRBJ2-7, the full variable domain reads GAGVSQTPSNKVTEKGKYVELRCDPISGHTALYWYRQSLGQGPEFLIYFQGTGAADDSGLPNDRFFAVRPEGSVSTLKIQRTERGDSAVYLCASSSGQGEEQYFGPGTRLTVT.

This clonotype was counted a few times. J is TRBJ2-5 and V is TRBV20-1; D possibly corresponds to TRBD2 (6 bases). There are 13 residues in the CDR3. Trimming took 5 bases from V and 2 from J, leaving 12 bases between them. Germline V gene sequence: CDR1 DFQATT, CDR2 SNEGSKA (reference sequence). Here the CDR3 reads CSAGRAGQETQYF. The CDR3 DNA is TGCAGTGCTGGGAGAGCGGGTCAAGAGACCCAGTACTTC.

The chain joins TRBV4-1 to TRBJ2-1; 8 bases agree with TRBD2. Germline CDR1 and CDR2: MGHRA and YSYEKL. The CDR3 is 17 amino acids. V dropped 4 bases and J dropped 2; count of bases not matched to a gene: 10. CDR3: CASSRLGAGGAYNEQFF. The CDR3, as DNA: TGCGCCAGCAGCCGTTTGGGGGCGGGGGGTGCCTACAATGAGCAGTTCTTC.

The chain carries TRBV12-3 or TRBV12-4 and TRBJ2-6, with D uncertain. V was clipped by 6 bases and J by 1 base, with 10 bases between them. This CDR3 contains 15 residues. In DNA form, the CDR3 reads TGTGCCAGCAGCCTTCGAGAATCTGGGGCCAACGTCCTGACTTTC. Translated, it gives CASSLRESGANVLTF.

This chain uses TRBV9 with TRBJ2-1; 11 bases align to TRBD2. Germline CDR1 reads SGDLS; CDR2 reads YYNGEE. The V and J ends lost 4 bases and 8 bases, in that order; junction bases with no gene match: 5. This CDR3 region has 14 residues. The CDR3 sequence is CASSTSGGMDEQFF. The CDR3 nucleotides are TGTGCCAGCAGCACTAGCGGGGGCATGGATGAGCAGTTCTTC. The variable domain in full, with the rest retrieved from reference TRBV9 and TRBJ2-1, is DSGVTQTPKHLITATGQRVTLRCSPRSGDLSVYWYQQSLDQGLQFLIQYYNGEERAKGNILERFSAQQFPDLHSELNLSSLELGDSALYFCASSTSGGMDEQFFGPGTRLTVL.

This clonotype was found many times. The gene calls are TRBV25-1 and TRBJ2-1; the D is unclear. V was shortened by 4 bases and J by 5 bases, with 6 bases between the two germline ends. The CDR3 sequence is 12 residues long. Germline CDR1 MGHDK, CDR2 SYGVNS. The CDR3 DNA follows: TGTGCCAGCAGTGCCAGGAACAATGAGCAGTTCTTC. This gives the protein CASSARNNEQFF. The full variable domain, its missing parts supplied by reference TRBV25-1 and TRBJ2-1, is EADIYQTPRYLVIGTGKKITLECSQTMGHDKMYWYQQDPGMELHLIHYSYGVNSTEKGDLSSESTVSRIRTEHFPLTLESARPSHTSQYLCASSARNNEQFFGPGTRLTVL.

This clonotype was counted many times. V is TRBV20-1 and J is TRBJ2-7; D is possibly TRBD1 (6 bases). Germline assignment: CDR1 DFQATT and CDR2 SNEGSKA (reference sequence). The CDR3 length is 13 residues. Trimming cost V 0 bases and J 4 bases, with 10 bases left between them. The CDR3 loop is CSAREGQKYEQYF. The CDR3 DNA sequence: TGCAGTGCTAGAGAAGGACAGAAATACGAGCAGTACTTC.

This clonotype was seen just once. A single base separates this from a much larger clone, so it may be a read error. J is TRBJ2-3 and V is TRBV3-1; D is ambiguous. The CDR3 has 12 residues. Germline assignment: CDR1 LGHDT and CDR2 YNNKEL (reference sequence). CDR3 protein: CASSPQIDTQCF. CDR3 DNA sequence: TGTGCCAGCAGCCCCCAGATAGATACGCAGTGTTTT.

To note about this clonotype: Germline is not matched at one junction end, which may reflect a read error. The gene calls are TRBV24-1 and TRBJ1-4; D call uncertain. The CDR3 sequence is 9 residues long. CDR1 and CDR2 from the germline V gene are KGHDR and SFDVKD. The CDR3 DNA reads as TGTGCAACTAGTGAAAAACTGTTTTTT. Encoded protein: CATSEKLFF.

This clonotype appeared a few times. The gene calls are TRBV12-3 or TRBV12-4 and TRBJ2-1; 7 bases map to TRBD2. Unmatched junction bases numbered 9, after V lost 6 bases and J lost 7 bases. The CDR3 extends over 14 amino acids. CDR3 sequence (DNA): TGTGCCAGCAGCCGACTAGCACCTCGGAATGAGCAGTTCTTC. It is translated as CASSRLAPRNEQFF.